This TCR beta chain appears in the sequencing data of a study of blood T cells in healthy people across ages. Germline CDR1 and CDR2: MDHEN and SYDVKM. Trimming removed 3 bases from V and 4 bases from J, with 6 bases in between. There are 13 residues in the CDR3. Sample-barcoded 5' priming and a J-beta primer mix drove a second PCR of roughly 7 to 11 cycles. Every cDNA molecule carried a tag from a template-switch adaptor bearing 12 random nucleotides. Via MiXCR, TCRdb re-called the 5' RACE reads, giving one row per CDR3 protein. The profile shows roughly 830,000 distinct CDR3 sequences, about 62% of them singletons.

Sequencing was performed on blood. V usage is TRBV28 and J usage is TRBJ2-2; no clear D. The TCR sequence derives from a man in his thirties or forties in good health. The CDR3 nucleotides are TGTGCCAGCAGTTTGTGGTCCACCGGGGAGCTGTTTTTT. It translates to CASSLWSTGELFF.